These 26 T cell receptor beta chains originate from one sample sequenced in a study of OX40 agonist ivuxolimab in advanced cancers. Some clones are missing from TCRdb's copy, which holds only in-frame ones; the method was immunoSEQ multiplex PCR. The sample carries around 56,000 clones, 88% recorded once. The specimen comprised CD4+ or CD8+ T cells sorted from blood, sampled in a trial of the OX40 agonist ivuxolimab. The receptors were gathered from an adult with an advanced solid tumor such as melanoma, head and neck, liver or kidney cancer.

The chain couples TRBV6-1 to TRBJ2-7, with TRBD2 matching 10 bases. Germline V CDR1 and CDR2: MNHNS, SASEGT. After removal of 6 bases from V and 3 bases from J, the junction contained 5 bases not matched to a gene. CDR3 length: 14 amino acids. In DNA, the CDR3 is TGTGCCAGCAGCTCTAGCGGGGGAGGCTACGAGCAGTACGTC. Protein: CASSSSGGGYEQYV.

This clone came up a few times. The chain links TRBV27 to TRBJ1-4, with D tentatively TRBD1 (6 bases). This CDR3 region has 11 residues. The V and J ends lost 6 bases and 8 bases respectively, with 7 bases between them. CDR1 and CDR2 (germline): MNHEY, SMNVEV (reference sequence). CDR3 sequence (DNA): TGTGCCAGCAGCCAGGGGGAAAAACTGTTTTTT. Its translation: CASSQGEKLFF.

This clone was seen more than once but under ten times. J is TRBJ1-1 and V is TRBV5-4; D perhaps matches TRBD1 (5 bases). The CDR3 is made up of 13 amino acids. The germline CDR1 and CDR2 sequences are SGHNT and YYREEE (reference sequence). V lost 2 bases to trimming and J lost 5 bases, with 10 bases between them. DNA of the CDR3: TGTGCCAGCAGCTTAATGAGGGGAACTGAAGCTTTCTTT. It codes for CASSLMRGTEAFF.

V usage is TRBV9 and J usage is TRBJ2-1; 11 bases match TRBD2. CDR3 length: 19 residues. The germline gives CDR1 SGDLS, CDR2 YYNGEE. The V and J ends lost 4 bases and 8 bases, in that order; junction bases with no gene match: 20. The CDR3 bases are TGTGCCAGCAGCACAAGCGTTTCGGTAGCGGGGGGGCCTGTGGATGAGCAGTTCTTC. This codes for CASSTSVSVAGGPVDEQFF.

This clone was observed a single time. V is TRBV9 and J is TRBJ1-1, with D unclear. The germline CDR1 and CDR2 sequences are SGDLS and YYNGEE. V was shortened by 4 bases and J by 1 base, with 14 bases between the two germline ends. The CDR3 contains 15 residues. The CDR3 DNA reads as TGTGCCAGCAGCATCTCCCAGCTGTCGAACACTGAAGCTTTCTTT. The encoded protein is CASSISQLSNTEAFF. The full variable domain, completed using reference TRBV9 and TRBJ1-1, is DSGVTQTPKHLITATGQRVTLRCSPRSGDLSVYWYQQSLDQGLQFLIQYYNGEERAKGNILERFSAQQFPDLHSELNLSSLELGDSALYFCASSISQLSNTEAFFGQGTRLTVV.

V is TRBV28 and J is TRBJ2-3, with a tentative D call TRBD1 (8 bases). There are 15 residues in the CDR3. Per the germline V gene, CDR1 is MDHEN and CDR2 is SYDVKM. V lost 5 bases to trimming and J lost 0 bases, with 12 bases between them. DNA for the CDR3: TGTGCCAGCAGTCACAGGGGGGGAAGCACAGATACGCAGTATTTT. Translation: CASSHRGGSTDTQYF.

The V call is TRBV4-1, the J call TRBJ1-2, with no clear D. The V and J ends lost 4 bases and 2 bases respectively, with 8 bases between them. This CDR3 comprises 13 residues. Germline V gene sequence: CDR1 MGHRA, CDR2 YSYEKL. The CDR3 loop is CASSPVFNYGYTF. The DNA for the CDR3 is TGCGCCAGCAGCCCTGTTTTCAACTATGGCTACACCTTC.

The chain couples TRBV28 to TRBJ2-1; D is ambiguous. CDR3 size: 14 residues. Germline V gene lookup returns CDR1 MDHEN and CDR2 SYDVKM. V lost 3 bases and J 5 bases, leaving 11 bases between the germline ends. CDR3 sequence (DNA): TGTGCCAGCAGTTTTGGGGTCCTAAACAATGAGCAGTTCTTC. This codes for CASSFGVLNNEQFF. The full variable domain, completed using reference TRBV28 and TRBJ2-1, is DVKVTQSSRYLVKRTGEKVFLECVQDMDHENMFWYRQDPGLGLRLIYFSYDVKMKEKGDIPEGYSVSREKKERFSLILESASTNQTSMYLCASSFGVLNNEQFFGPGTRLTVL.

The V gene is TRBV30, the J gene TRBJ1-1; D is unclear. Trimming took 4 bases from V and 5 from J, leaving 8 bases between them. Germline-derived CDR1 and CDR2 are GTSNPN and SVGIG (reference sequence). The CDR3 contains 11 residues. The CDR3 coding sequence is TGTGCCTGGATGGTTGGAACTGAAGCTTTCTTT. It yields the protein CAWMVGTEAFF.

This rearrangement joins TRBV2 to TRBJ1-2; D is unclear. The germline V gene encodes CDR1 SNHLY and CDR2 FYNNEI. Trimming left V 6 bases short and J 6 bases short, with 14 bases between. CDR3 size: 13 residues. CDR3 loop: CASSESFRNGYTF. The CDR3 DNA reads as TGTGCCAGCAGCGAATCCTTCAGGAATGGCTACACCTTC.

The chain combines TRBV4-1 with TRBJ1-5; 8 bases agree with TRBD1. The CDR3 spans 16 residues. V shed 0 bases and J 5 bases; nucleotides not matched to a gene: 6. CDR1 and CDR2 from the germline V gene are MGHRA and YSYEKL. CDR3 sequence: CASSQDLGQGYQPQHF. CDR3 sequence (DNA): TGCGCCAGCAGCCAAGATCTCGGACAGGGCTATCAGCCCCAGCATTTT.

This clone was found once. The chain uses TRBV7-9 and TRBJ1-2; D remains unclear. The CDR3 spans 15 residues. Germline CDR1 SEHNR, CDR2 FQNEAQ (reference sequence). The germline V and J ends were trimmed by 1 base and 4 bases, with 13 bases remaining between them. CDR3: CASSLGPSGGYGYTF. The CDR3 nucleotides are TGTGCCAGCAGCTTAGGGCCATCGGGCGGCTATGGCTACACCTTC.

The chain is built from TRBV5-6 and TRBJ1-5, with a possible D match to TRBD1 (6 bases). CDR1 is SGHDT, CDR2 YYEEEE, per germline. Between the trimmed V and J ends, which lost 5 bases and 2 bases, there was a span of 11 bases. CDR3 length: 14 residues. As DNA, the CDR3 is TGTGCCAGCAGTCCCGGGGGCGGCAATCAGCCCCAGCATTTT. Its translation: CASSPGGGNQPQHF.

Here the CDR3 DNA reads TGCGCCAGCAGCCAAGTCAATGGGGGATCCTACGAGCAGTACTTC. Residues: CASSQVNGGSYEQYF. V gene TRBV4-1 combines with J gene TRBJ2-7, with D possibly called TRBD1 or TRBD2 (5 bases each). This CDR3 is 15 amino acids long. CDR1 and CDR2 (germline): MGHRA, YSYEKL. Deletions cut 1 base from V and 1 base from J, with 11 bases between.

The chain recombines TRBV6-6 with TRBJ2-1; 7 bases are a match to TRBD2. CDR3 size: 12 residues. Germline values: CDR1 MNHNY, CDR2 SVGAGI (reference sequence). V dropped 10 bases and J dropped 3; count of bases not matched to a gene: 3. This CDR3 reads CATAGDYNEQFF. The CDR3 DNA follows: TGTGCCACCGCGGGAGACTACAATGAGCAGTTCTTC.

This clone was recorded once. V usage is TRBV7-9 and J usage is TRBJ1-1; weak D call: TRBD1 (5 bases). V was cut by 2 bases and J by 1 base, with 11 bases left in between. Germline V gene lookup returns CDR1 SEHNR and CDR2 FQNEAQ (reference sequence). The CDR3 has 15 residues. This CDR3 reads CASSLIGGENTEAFF. For the CDR3, the DNA is TGTGCCAGCAGCTTAATCGGGGGAGAGAACACTGAAGCTTTCTTT.

The chain recombines TRBV4-3 with TRBJ2-7; 8 nucleotides align to TRBD2. The CDR3 covers 17 residues. Germline CDR1 LGHNA, CDR2 YSLEER. After removal of 1 base from V and 6 bases from J, the junction contained 14 bases not matched to a gene. Here the CDR3 reads CASSQGIRREGWVEQYF. CDR3 DNA: TGCGCCAGCAGCCAAGGAATCCGACGGGAGGGCTGGGTCGAGCAGTACTTC.

This clone was counted once. CDR3 sequence reads: CASSSNNYGYTF. CDR3 bases: TGTGCCAGCAGCTCGAACAACTATGGCTACACCTTC. The chain has TRBV5-6 and TRBJ1-2; no clear D gene. This CDR3 is built from 12 residues. Germline V CDR1 and CDR2: SGHDT, YYEEEE. With 3 bases removed from V and 2 bases from J, the gap between germline ends came to 5 bases.

This clone was seen once. V is TRBV5-1 and J is TRBJ2-5; a possible D gene is TRBD1 (6 bases). Trimming pared 3 bases from V and 2 bases from J, leaving 8 bases between. The germline V gene encodes CDR1 SGHRS and CDR2 YFSETQ. This CDR3 has 13 residues. CDR3 sequence: CASSWTAQETQYF. For the CDR3, the DNA is TGCGCCAGCAGCTGGACAGCACAAGAGACCCAGTACTTC.

The rearrangement joins TRBV7-6 to TRBJ1-5; TRBD1 matches at 9 bases. From germline, CDR1 is SGHVS and CDR2 FNYEAQ. The CDR3 runs to 14 residues. V was clipped by 6 bases and J by 7 bases; unmatched bases: 7. This chain's CDR3 is CASSPGQGNQPQHF. The CDR3 DNA sequence: TGTGCCAGCAGTCCGGGACAGGGAAACCAGCCCCAGCATTTT.

The CDR3 here is CAISESISSPLHF. The CDR3 bases are TGTGCCATCAGTGAGTCGATATCCTCGCCCCTCCACTTT. V is TRBV10-3 and J is TRBJ1-6, with D uncertain. The germline gives CDR1 ENHRY, CDR2 SYGVKD. The CDR3 totals 13 residues. Trimming shortened V by 0 bases and J by 13 bases, and 10 bases separated the two germline ends.

The chain uses TRBV7-6 and TRBJ1-6; no firm D call. CDR3 size: 15 residues. The germline gives CDR1 SGHVS, CDR2 FNYEAQ. Trimming removed 0 bases at V and 10 bases at J, with 13 bases between. This chain's CDR3 is CASSLARPDTSPLHF. The CDR3 nucleotides are TGTGCCAGCAGCTTAGCCCGACCCGACACCTCACCCCTCCACTTT.

This chain links TRBV4-1 with TRBJ1-1, with D possibly being TRBD1 (5 bases). Per germline, CDR1 MGHRA and CDR2 YSYEKL. V shed 4 bases and J shed 3 bases, with 15 bases lying between them. The CDR3 is 15 amino acids. In DNA, the CDR3 is TGCGCCAGCAGCCCTCTCTCAGGGCGGGACACTGAAGCTTTCTTT. Its protein product is CASSPLSGRDTEAFF.

This clone ranks as medium-sized (0.01 to 0.1%). The rearrangement links TRBV4-1 to TRBJ1-2; 7 bases align to TRBD1. The CDR3 is 15 amino acids. Germline CDR1 is MGHRA and CDR2 is YSYEKL. The V gene end was trimmed by 6 bases and the J gene end by 1 base; junction bases not matched to a gene: 8. CDR3 residues: CASSVPGQINYGYTF. Written as DNA, the CDR3 is TGCGCCAGCAGTGTACCGGGACAGATTAACTATGGCTACACCTTC.

The chain carries TRBV30 and TRBJ1-1, with 8 bases aligning to TRBD1. This CDR3 contains 15 residues. Germline-derived CDR1 and CDR2 are GTSNPN and SVGIG (reference sequence). V dropped 2 bases and J dropped 7; count of bases not matched to a gene: 12. This CDR3 is CAWSREDRGQNEAFF. CDR3 DNA sequence: TGTGCCTGGAGTAGAGAAGACAGGGGCCAAAATGAAGCTTTCTTT.

The sample holds one count of this clone. V usage is TRBV5-8 and J usage is TRBJ2-7, with 7 bases that match TRBD2. Germline assignment: CDR1 SGHTS and CDR2 YDEGEE. The CDR3 loop spans 12 amino acids. V was clipped by 2 bases and J by 6 bases; unmatched bases: 2. Here the CDR3 reads CASSFRGGEQYV. The CDR3 region has the DNA TGTGCCAGCAGCTTTCGCGGGGGCGAGCAGTACGTC.